Listed here are 27 T cell receptor beta chains from one sample, sequenced in a study of blood T cells in healthy people across ages. The second PCR ran about 7 to 12 cycles with a sample-barcoded 5' primer and J-beta primers. TCRdb reprocessed the 5' RACE reads with MiXCR, giving one entry per CDR3 protein. The sample yields about 620,000 distinct CDR3 sequences, roughly 21% seen once. Specimen: blood. The receptors originated from a man in his 70s in good health.

This clonotype was counted once. CDR3 sequence (DNA): TGTGCCAGCAGTGTTCGGGGGGACACTGAAGCTTTCTTT. As protein: CASSVRGDTEAFF. The J gene is TRBJ1-1, the V gene TRBV2, with D perhaps matching TRBD1 (5 bases). The CDR3 totals 13 residues. V lost 4 bases and J lost 3, with 9 bases in between. Germline CDR1 reads SNHLY; CDR2 reads FYNNEI.

This clonotype turned up a few times. In DNA form, the CDR3 reads TGTGCCAGCAGTTTATATCGGGGGGACAGGGGCAACAATGAGCAGTTCTTC. It specifies CASSLYRGDRGNNEQFF. The rearrangement links TRBV28 to TRBJ2-5; 10 bases line up with TRBD1. TRBJ2-1 matches the DNA end more closely, so the J call is doubtful. CDR1 MDHEN and CDR2 SYDVKM come from the germline V gene. This CDR3 has 17 amino acids.

The rearrangement uses TRBV7-2 and TRBJ2-7; D possibly matches TRBD1 or TRBD2 (6 bases each). Germline V gene lookup returns CDR1 SGHTA and CDR2 FQGNSA. This CDR3 has 14 residues. V was trimmed by 3 bases and J by 5 bases, leaving 14 bases between them. CDR3 in amino acids: CASSFARGRHEQYF. In DNA form, the CDR3 reads TGTGCCAGCAGCTTTGCCCGGGGGCGCCACGAGCAGTACTTC.

On this clonotype: A read error may account for a junction end that differs from germline. The chain recombines TRBV29-1 with TRBJ2-1; no definite D call. The germline V gene encodes CDR1 SQVTM and CDR2 ANQGSEA. The CDR3 is 12 residues long. CDR3 bases: TGCAGCGTTGATCGGTCCTTCAATGAGCAGTTCTTC. Residues: CSVDRSFNEQFF.

The J gene is TRBJ2-3, the V gene TRBV19, with 11 positions matching TRBD2. The V and J ends lost 7 bases and 2 bases, in that order; junction bases with no gene match: 5. Looked up from germline, CDR1 is LNHDA and CDR2 is SQIVND (reference sequence). CDR3 length: 15 residues. The CDR3 DNA reads as TGTGCCAGTACCCCGGGACTAGCGGACACAGATACGCAGTATTTT. Amino acid sequence: CASTPGLADTDTQYF.

The chain employs TRBV29-1 and TRBJ2-5; D is undetermined. Trimming stripped 3 bases from V and 4 bases from J, with 12 bases between. The germline gives CDR1 SQVTM, CDR2 ANQGSEA. CDR3 size: 13 residues. The CDR3, as DNA: TGCAGCGTTGAGAGGAGCTCTGGAGAGACCCAGTACTTC. The encoded protein is CSVERSSGETQYF.

The chain has TRBV20-1 and TRBJ2-5; tentatively, D is TRBD1 (6 bases). CDR1 and CDR2 (germline): DFQATT, SNEGSKA (reference sequence). V lost 6 bases and J lost 11, with 28 bases in between. The CDR3 length is 15 residues. The CDR3 DNA sequence: TGCAGTGCAGGAGTCCGGGACACCCTCGTATGGGAGCAGTACTTC. Amino acid sequence: CSAGVRDTLVWEQYF.

This clonotype was counted between two and nine times. This chain joins TRBV5-5 and TRBJ1-1; TRBD1 agrees at 7 bases. This CDR3 spans 14 amino acids. Germline V gene data show CDR1 as SGHKS and CDR2 as YYEKEE (reference sequence). The V and J ends lost 2 bases and 8 bases, in that order; junction bases with no gene match: 9. In DNA, the CDR3 is TGTGCCAGCAGCTTAAATGGACAGGCCGTCGAAGCTTTCTTT. Translating gives CASSLNGQAVEAFF.

This clonotype has a handful of counts. This chain joins TRBV9 and TRBJ2-1; D is unclear. Trimming stripped 0 bases from V and 10 bases from J, with 8 bases between. The length of the CDR3 is 12 residues. In germline, CDR1 is SGDLS, CDR2 YYNGEE. This chain's CDR3 is CASSVATEEQFF. For the CDR3, the DNA is TGTGCCAGCAGCGTAGCTACGGAAGAGCAGTTCTTC.

V usage is TRBV29-1 and J usage is TRBJ2-5; no firm D call. Germline assignment: CDR1 SQVTM and CDR2 ANQGSEA. V was pared by 7 bases and J by 1 base, with 10 bases between. The CDR3 loop spans 12 amino acids. The chain's CDR3 is CSDGRIQETQYF. The CDR3 nucleotides read TGCAGCGACGGACGGATCCAAGAGACCCAGTACTTC.

The V and J genes are TRBV15 and TRBJ2-7; maybe TRBD2 (6 bases). CDR3 length: 15 amino acids. CDR1 is LNHNV and CDR2 is YYDKDF in the germline V gene (reference sequence). V was clipped by 7 bases and J by 0 bases, with 16 bases between them. CDR3 region: CATTAISGSSYEQYF. The CDR3 bases are TGTGCCACCACCGCAATTAGCGGATCCTCCTACGAGCAGTACTTC. Full variable domain (rest looked up from reference TRBV15 and TRBJ2-7): DAMVIQNPRYQVTQFGKPVTLSCSQTLNHNVMYWYQQKSSQAPKLLFHYYDKDFNNEADTPDNFQSRRPNTSFCFLDIRSPGLGDTAMYLCATTAISGSSYEQYFGPGTRLTVT.

This clonotype has at least ten counts. This rearrangement joins TRBV10-3 to TRBJ2-5; the D gene is possibly TRBD2 (5 bases). The CDR3 is 13 amino acids. The germline V gene has CDR1 ENHRY and CDR2 SYGVKD. V was clipped by 4 bases and J by 1 base, with 7 bases between them. CDR3 protein: CAISASGQETQYF. In nucleotides, the CDR3 is TGTGCCATCAGTGCCAGCGGCCAAGAGACCCAGTACTTC.

This clonotype was detected only a few times. The gene calls are TRBV7-9 and TRBJ2-3, with 10 positions matching TRBD2. J was trimmed by 4 bases and V by 2 bases; bases with no gene match: 3. Germline-derived CDR1 and CDR2 are SEHNR and FQNEAQ (reference sequence). This CDR3 spans 15 amino acids. CDR3 loop: CASSLLAGVPDTQYF. The CDR3 region has the DNA TGTGCCAGCAGCTTACTAGCGGGAGTCCCAGATACGCAGTATTTT.

This clonotype was counted between two and nine times. The chain has TRBV2 and TRBJ1-2; a weak D match, TRBD1 (5 bases). The CDR3 totals 13 residues. Germline V gene data show CDR1 as SNHLY and CDR2 as FYNNEI. The V end was cut by 8 bases, the J end by 2 bases, with 12 bases between. CDR3 in DNA: TGTGCCAGCCGCCGGGGGGGAAACTATGGCTACACCTTC. This gives the protein CASRRGGNYGYTF.

This clonotype was counted a few times. One junction end does not reproduce the germline sequence, and a read error may be involved. This chain connects TRBV6-5 to TRBJ1-2; D is possibly TRBD1 (6 bases). The CDR3 is made up of 13 amino acids. Germline V gene lookup returns CDR1 MNHEY and CDR2 SVGAGI. In nucleotides, the CDR3 is TGTGCCAGCAGTTCCACAGGGCCCTATGGCCACACCTTC. Encoded protein: CASSSTGPYGHTF.

The sample holds a few counts of this clonotype. The V gene is TRBV20-1, the J gene TRBJ1-4, with 7 bases aligning to TRBD1. Germline-derived CDR1 and CDR2 are DFQATT and SNEGSKA (reference sequence). Trimming cost V 4 bases and J 4 bases; bases outside gene matches: 18. The CDR3 is 18 amino acids. The CDR3 spells CSAKDPTAGGIYNEKLFF. Here the CDR3 DNA reads TGCAGTGCTAAGGACCCCACCGCAGGGGGGATTTATAATGAAAAACTGTTTTTT.

This clonotype has a count of ten or more. This chain uses TRBV7-9 with TRBJ2-3; possibly TRBD2 for D (6 bases). Trimming took off 6 bases at V and 5 bases at J, with 18 bases between the two ends. Germline assignment: CDR1 SEHNR and CDR2 FQNEAQ (reference sequence). This CDR3 region has 15 residues. In DNA, the CDR3 is TGTGCCAGCAGACCTCCTCCGAGACTAGGAGATACGCAGTATTTT. It yields the protein CASRPPPRLGDTQYF. The complete variable domain, with remaining parts taken from reference TRBV7-9 and TRBJ2-3, reads DTGVSQNPRHKITKRGQNVTFRCDPISEHNRLYWYRQTLGQGPEFLTYFQNEAQLEKSRLLSDRFSAERPKGSFSTLEIQRTEQGDSAMYLCASRPPPRLGDTQYFGPGTRLTVL.

This clonotype turned up a few times. The CDR3 region has the DNA TGTGCCAGCAGCCGGGGGCAGGACTATGGCTACACCTTC. It codes for CASSRGQDYGYTF. The rearrangement uses TRBV14 and TRBJ1-2, with D tentatively TRBD1 (6 bases). Between the trimmed V and J ends, which lost 4 bases and 3 bases, there was a span of 9 bases. The CDR3 runs to 13 residues. Germline V CDR1 and CDR2: SGHDN, FVKESK.

This clonotype was seen a handful of times. V gene TRBV5-1 combines with J gene TRBJ2-7, with 10 bases identical to TRBD2. Trimming removed 2 bases from V and 0 bases from J; junction bases left unmatched: 2. This CDR3 is built from 15 residues. Germline V gene data show CDR1 as SGHRS and CDR2 as YFSETQ. The CDR3 DNA reads TGCGCCAGCAGCTTTCTAGCGGGGGACTCCTACGAGCAGTACTTC. Translation gives CASSFLAGDSYEQYF. Using reference TRBV5-1 and TRBJ2-7 for the parts outside the CDR3, the full variable domain is KAGVTQTPRYLIKTRGQQVTLSCSPISGHRSVSWYQQTPGQGLQFLFEYFSETQRNKGNFPGRFSGRQFSNSRSEMNVSTLELGDSALYLCASSFLAGDSYEQYFGPGTRLTVT.

The chain couples TRBV4-1 to TRBJ2-5, with D tentatively TRBD2 (6 bases). Germline CDR1 is MGHRA and CDR2 is YSYEKL. CDR3 length equals 14 residues. V lost 2 bases, J lost 5 bases, and 12 bases lay in between. CDR3 region: CASSQSLASETQYF. In DNA form, the CDR3 reads TGCGCCAGCAGCCAAAGCCTAGCGAGCGAGACCCAGTACTTC.

V usage is TRBV6-1 and J usage is TRBJ1-1; D ambiguous. Germline V gene data show CDR1 as MNHNS and CDR2 as SASEGT. There are 13 residues in the CDR3. V lost 6 bases, J lost 8 bases, and 16 bases lay in between. CDR3 residues: CASRPMGSGEAFF. CDR3 bases: TGTGCCAGCAGACCCATGGGGTCCGGAGAAGCTTTCTTT.

J is TRBJ1-5 and V is TRBV6-2 or TRBV6-3, with D unclear. The germline V gene has CDR1 MNHEY and CDR2 SVGEGT. The CDR3 is 15 amino acids. Trimming pared 0 bases from V and 3 bases from J, leaving 9 bases between. The CDR3 here is CASSYSTRVNQPQHF. In DNA, the CDR3 is TGTGCCAGCAGTTACTCAACCAGAGTCAATCAGCCCCAGCATTTT.

This clonotype has a handful of counts. The chain carries TRBV7-2 and TRBJ2-5; D is perhaps TRBD1 or TRBD2 (5 bases each). The DNA end favors TRBJ2-1, so the J call may be wrong. The CDR3 covers 16 residues. Germline CDR1 and CDR2: SGHTA and FQGNSA. The CDR3 loop reads CASSLAGLAQKGEQFF. The CDR3 DNA follows: TGTGCCAGCAGCTTAGCGGGGCTAGCCCAAAAGGGGGAGCAGTTCTTC.

V is TRBV20-1 and J is TRBJ2-1; 13 nucleotides agree with TRBD2. The V gene's germline CDR1 is DFQATT and CDR2 SNEGSKA (reference sequence). The CDR3 spans 15 residues. J was trimmed by 8 bases and V by 1 base; bases with no gene match: 5. DNA for the CDR3: TGCAGTGCTAGAGCCGGACTAGCGGGAGTGGATGAGCAGTTCTTC. Encoded protein: CSARAGLAGVDEQFF.

The chain joins TRBV19 to TRBJ1-1; a weak D match, TRBD1 (5 bases). Trimming took 3 bases from V and 3 from J, leaving 14 bases between them. The CDR3 consists of 15 residues. CDR1 is LNHDA, CDR2 SQIVND, per germline (reference sequence). CDR3 sequence (DNA): TGTGCCAGTAGTATGTATGGGGGTGAGGACACTGAAGCTTTCTTT. This gives the protein CASSMYGGEDTEAFF.

The rearrangement uses TRBV10-3 and TRBJ2-5; D gene uncertain. The J call may not be correct, given that the DNA end is closer to TRBJ2-7. The germline gives CDR1 ENHRY, CDR2 SYGVKD. This CDR3 contains 12 residues. The CDR3 is CAISTDLSEQYF. The DNA for the CDR3 is TGTGCCATCAGCACGGACCTCAGCGAGCAGTACTTC.

CDR3 DNA: TGTGCCAGCAGGGGTTCCCTGAACACTGAAGCTTTCTTT. As protein: CASRGSLNTEAFF. The chain carries TRBV6-4 and TRBJ1-1, with D hard to call. Germline CDR1 is MRHNA and CDR2 is SNTAGT. The CDR3 has 13 residues. Trimming left V 6 bases short and J 0 bases short, with 8 bases between.